This TCR beta chain was obtained from a study of OX40 agonist ivuxolimab in advanced cancers. Broader study findings: At 0.1 to 3.0 mg/kg and by week 6, clonal expansion occurred in CD4+ and CD8+ blood T cells.

At baseline, cycle 4 day 1, and cycle 7 day 1, blood was sampled. Clones were sequenced by immunoSEQ multiplex PCR, and TCRdb holds only the in-frame ones, with some missing. The sample shows more than 55,000 clones, 88% of them seen only once. As for this clone: Its antigen is not known.

This TCR came from an adult with an advanced solid tumor such as melanoma, head and neck, liver or kidney cancer. Sequencing was performed on CD4+ or CD8+ T cells sorted from blood, taken in a trial of the OX40 agonist ivuxolimab.

CDR3 protein: CASSYSHEQYF. The CDR3 bases are TGTGCCAGCAGTTACAGTCACGAGCAGTACTTC. The gene calls are TRBV6-5 and TRBJ2-7; D ambiguous. Per germline, CDR1 MNHEY and CDR2 SVGAGI. The CDR3 contains 11 residues. V lost 2 bases and J 5 bases, leaving 4 bases between the germline ends.